The 9 T cell receptor beta chains reported below all come from one sample, sequenced in a study of identical twins. TCRdb re-called the 5' RACE reads with MiXCR, one entry per CDR3 protein. The sample carries approximately 1.8 million distinct CDR3 sequences, 32% recorded once. Sequencing was done on a sample of cord blood. The receptors shown here come from a newborn girl in good health.

The chain is built from TRBV6-5 and TRBJ1-1, with unresolved D. Between the trimmed V and J ends, which lost 6 bases and 0 bases, there was a span of 8 bases. The CDR3 has 13 amino acids. The germline CDR1 and CDR2 sequences are MNHEY and SVGAGI. This CDR3 is CASRVQLNTEAFF. The CDR3 DNA reads as TGTGCCAGCAGAGTACAGCTGAACACTGAAGCTTTCTTT.

To note about this clonotype: It may be a read error: a sequence one base away is much more abundant. The chain recombines TRBV28 with TRBJ1-4; 10 nucleotides line up with TRBD1. This CDR3 has 15 residues. Trimming at V came to 6 bases and at J to 3 bases, leaving 4 bases not matched to a gene. From germline, CDR1 is MDHEN and CDR2 SYDVKM. CDR3 bases: TGTGCCAGCAGCTGTGGGACAGGGGCTAATGAAAAACTGTTTTTT. Amino acids: CASSCGTGANEKLFF.

This clonotype was seen ten or more times. A much larger clonotype is one base distant, so this may be a read error. The gene calls are TRBV27 and TRBJ2-6; D remains ambiguous. This CDR3 has 13 amino acids. Trimming removed 0 bases from V and 5 bases from J, with 2 bases in between. Germline values: CDR1 MNHEY, CDR2 SMNVEV (reference sequence). DNA for the CDR3: TGTGCCAGCAGTTTATCTAGGGCCAACGTCCTGACTTTC. Its protein is CASSLSRANVLTF. The full variable domain, with the rest looked up from reference TRBV27 and TRBJ2-6, is EAQVTQNPRYLITVTGKKLTVTCSQNMNHEYMSWYRQDPGLGLRQIYYSMNVEVTDKGDVPEGYKVSRKEKRNFPLILESPSPNQTSLYFCASSLSRANVLTFGAGSRLTVL.

This clonotype appeared a few times. V usage is TRBV19 and J usage is TRBJ1-5, with TRBD1 identical over 7 bases. V was clipped by 4 bases and J by 6 bases; unmatched bases: 6. The germline V gene has CDR1 LNHDA and CDR2 SQIVND (reference sequence). The CDR3 sequence is 14 residues long. The CDR3 loop reads CASSTGGWGQPQHF. The DNA for the CDR3 is TGTGCCAGTAGTACAGGGGGTTGGGGTCAGCCCCAGCATTTT.

The chain carries TRBV4-2 and TRBJ2-4; D not resolved. The ends were cut back, 2 bases at V and 4 bases at J, with 18 bases in the middle. CDR3 length: 17 amino acids. CDR1 is LGHNA, CDR2 YNFKEQ, per germline. In nucleotides, the CDR3 is TGTGCCAGCAGCCAAACGGGTTGGGCACCATCTAAAAACATTCAGTACTTC. Translating gives CASSQTGWAPSKNIQYF.

Here the CDR3 reads CASSRRWANVLTF. In DNA form, the CDR3 reads TGTGCCAGCAGCCGGAGGTGGGCCAACGTCCTGACTTTC. The J gene is TRBJ2-6, the V gene TRBV11-2, with D perhaps matching TRBD2 (5 bases). The CDR3 contains 13 residues. Trimming took 5 bases from V and 5 from J, leaving 7 bases between them. Germline V gene lookup returns CDR1 SGHAT and CDR2 FQNNGV.

The genes are TRBV12-5 and TRBJ1-2; D is uncertain. Between the trimmed V and J ends, which lost 7 bases and 2 bases, there was a span of 11 bases. CDR3 size: 13 residues. Per the germline V gene, CDR1 is LGHNT and CDR2 is FRNRAP. As DNA, the CDR3 is TGTGCTAGTGCCTTGGACGGAAACTATGGCTACACCTTC. This codes for CASALDGNYGYTF.

This clonotype was detected only once. At one end the junction does not follow the germline gene, possibly because of a read error. The genes are TRBV28 and TRBJ2-2; TRBD2 agrees at 9 bases. The CDR3 loop spans 16 amino acids. CDR1 and CDR2 from the germline V gene are MDHEN and SYDVKM. The CDR3 nucleotides read TGTGCCAGCAGTGAGGGGACTAGCAGATACACCGGGGGGCTGTTTTTT. Translating it yields CASSEGTSRYTGGLFF.

A word on this clonotype: One end of the junction does not line up with germline, which may come from a read error. The chain recombines TRBV28 with TRBJ1-5; D call uncertain. The CDR3 is made up of 12 amino acids. The germline V gene encodes CDR1 MDHEN and CDR2 SYDVKM. The CDR3 DNA reads TGTGACAGCAGTTTACGCAATCAGCCCCAGCATTTT. It yields the protein CDSSLRNQPQHF.